This is a list of T cell receptor beta chains from one sample in a study of blood T cell repertoires in COVID-19. The assay was immunoSEQ multiplex PCR, and TCRdb's table has in-frame clones only and misses some. This table holds 100,000 to 150,000 clones, around 81% found once. Sequenced: peripheral blood. These receptor sequences come from a young man with COVID-19, enrolled during active disease. Each CDR3 is given with its conserved first and last residue.

v_gene | CDR3aa
TRBV7-2 | CASSFGVSDTQYF
TRBV5-5 | CASSQGLAGGRRRSGELFF
TRBV10-3 | CAISEVGNNQPQHF
TRBV3-1/TRBV3-2 | CASSQSKGAGQETQYF
TRBV5-8 | CASSLFAGQGFQPQHF
TRBV27 | CASSLFVGGDGYTF
TRBV19 | CASSPHGQGYLGNQPQHF
TRBV24-1 | CATSDGAGFNTEAFF
TRBV14 | CASSQAPGATPIGTQYF
TRBV5-1 | CASSSYNEQFF
TRBV4-1 | CASSLLPHSDRAHEQYF
TRBV11-2 | CASSIRTSGGYSTDTQYF
TRBV30 | CACPLPDGYTF
TRBV7-3 | CASTPGGSDSTDTQYF
TRBV6-5 | CASSFGEVSYNEQFF
TRBV5-3 | CARSSDRVAEKLFF